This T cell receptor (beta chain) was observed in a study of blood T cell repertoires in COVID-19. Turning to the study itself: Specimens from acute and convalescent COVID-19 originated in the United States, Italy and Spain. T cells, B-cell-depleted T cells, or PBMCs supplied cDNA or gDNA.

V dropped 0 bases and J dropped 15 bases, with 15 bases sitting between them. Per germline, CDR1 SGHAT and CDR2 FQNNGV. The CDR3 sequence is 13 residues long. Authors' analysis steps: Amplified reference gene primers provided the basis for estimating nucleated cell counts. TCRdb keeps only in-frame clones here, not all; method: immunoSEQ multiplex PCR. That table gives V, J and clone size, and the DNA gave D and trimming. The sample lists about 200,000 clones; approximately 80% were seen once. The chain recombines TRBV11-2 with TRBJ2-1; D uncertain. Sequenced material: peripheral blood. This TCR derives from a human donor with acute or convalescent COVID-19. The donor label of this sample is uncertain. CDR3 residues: CASSLEVSSVLFF. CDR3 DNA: TGTGCCAGCAGCTTAGAGGTTTCCAGCGTGCTGTTCTTC.